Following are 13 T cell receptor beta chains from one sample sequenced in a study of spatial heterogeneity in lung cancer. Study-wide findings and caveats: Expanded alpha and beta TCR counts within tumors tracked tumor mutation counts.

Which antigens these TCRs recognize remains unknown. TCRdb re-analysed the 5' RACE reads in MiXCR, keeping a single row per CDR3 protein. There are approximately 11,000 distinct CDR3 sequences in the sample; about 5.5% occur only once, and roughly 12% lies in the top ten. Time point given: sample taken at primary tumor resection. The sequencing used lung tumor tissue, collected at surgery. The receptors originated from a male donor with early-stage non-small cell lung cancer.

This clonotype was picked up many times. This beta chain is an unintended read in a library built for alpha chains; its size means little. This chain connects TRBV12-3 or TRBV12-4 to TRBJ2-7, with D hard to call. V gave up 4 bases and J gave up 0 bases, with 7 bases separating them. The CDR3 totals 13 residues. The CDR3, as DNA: TGTGCCAGCAGTTCAGTCAACTCCTACGAGCAGTACTTC. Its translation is CASSSVNSYEQYF.

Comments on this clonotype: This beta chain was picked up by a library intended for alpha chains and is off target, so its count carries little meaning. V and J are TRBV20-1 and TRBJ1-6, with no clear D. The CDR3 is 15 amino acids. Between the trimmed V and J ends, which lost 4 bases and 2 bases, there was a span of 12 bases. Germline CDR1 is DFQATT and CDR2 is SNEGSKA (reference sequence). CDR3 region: CSAIPVRAYNSPLHF. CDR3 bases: TGCAGTGCTATCCCCGTTAGAGCCTATAATTCACCCCTCCACTTT.

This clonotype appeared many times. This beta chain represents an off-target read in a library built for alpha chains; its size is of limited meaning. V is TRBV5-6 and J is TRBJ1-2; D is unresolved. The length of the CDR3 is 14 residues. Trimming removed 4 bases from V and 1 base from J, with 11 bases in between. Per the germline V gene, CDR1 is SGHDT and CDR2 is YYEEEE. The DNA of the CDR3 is TGTGCCAGCAGCCGATCTGGAGTTAACTATGGCTACACCTTC. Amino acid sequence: CASSRSGVNYGYTF. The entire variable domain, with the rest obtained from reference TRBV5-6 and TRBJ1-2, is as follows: DAGVTQSPTHLIKTRGQQVTLRCSPKSGHDTVSWYQQALGQGPQFIFQYYEEEERQRGNFPDRFSGHQFPNYSSELNVNALLLGDSALYLCASSRSGVNYGYTFGSGTRLTVV.

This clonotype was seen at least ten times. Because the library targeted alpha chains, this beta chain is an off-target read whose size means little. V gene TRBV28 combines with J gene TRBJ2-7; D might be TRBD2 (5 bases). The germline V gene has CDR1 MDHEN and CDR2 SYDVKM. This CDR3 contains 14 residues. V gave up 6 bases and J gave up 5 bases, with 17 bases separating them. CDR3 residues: CASSPPGVVNEQYF. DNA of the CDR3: TGTGCCAGCAGCCCTCCCGGGGTGGTAAACGAGCAGTACTTC.

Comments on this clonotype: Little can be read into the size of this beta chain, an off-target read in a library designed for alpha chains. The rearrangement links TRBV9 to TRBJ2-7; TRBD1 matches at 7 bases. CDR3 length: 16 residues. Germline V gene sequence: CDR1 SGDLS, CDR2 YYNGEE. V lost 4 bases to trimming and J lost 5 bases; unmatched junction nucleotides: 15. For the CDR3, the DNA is TGTGCCAGCAGCCTGGGACAGACCGAACGTCGTAACGAGCAGTACTTC. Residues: CASSLGQTERRNEQYF.

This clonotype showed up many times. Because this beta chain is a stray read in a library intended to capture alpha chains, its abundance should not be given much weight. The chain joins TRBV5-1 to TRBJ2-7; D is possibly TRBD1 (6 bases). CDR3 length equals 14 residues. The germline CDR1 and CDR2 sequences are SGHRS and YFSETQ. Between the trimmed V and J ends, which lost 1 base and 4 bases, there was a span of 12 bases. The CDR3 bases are TGCGCCAGCAGCTTGTATCAGGGGAATTACGAGCAGTACTTC. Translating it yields CASSLYQGNYEQYF. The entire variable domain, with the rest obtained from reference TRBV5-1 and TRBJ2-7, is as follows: KAGVTQTPRYLIKTRGQQVTLSCSPISGHRSVSWYQQTPGQGLQFLFEYFSETQRNKGNFPGRFSGRQFSNSRSEMNVSTLELGDSALYLCASSLYQGNYEQYFGPGTRLTVT.

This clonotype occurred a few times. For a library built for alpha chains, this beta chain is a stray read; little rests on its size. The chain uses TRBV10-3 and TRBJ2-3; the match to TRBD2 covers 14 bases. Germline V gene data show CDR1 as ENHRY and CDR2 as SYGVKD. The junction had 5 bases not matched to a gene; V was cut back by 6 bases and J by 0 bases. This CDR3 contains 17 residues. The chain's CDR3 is CAIRWTSGGISTDTQYF. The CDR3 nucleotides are TGTGCCATCAGGTGGACTAGCGGGGGGATTAGCACAGATACGCAGTATTTT.

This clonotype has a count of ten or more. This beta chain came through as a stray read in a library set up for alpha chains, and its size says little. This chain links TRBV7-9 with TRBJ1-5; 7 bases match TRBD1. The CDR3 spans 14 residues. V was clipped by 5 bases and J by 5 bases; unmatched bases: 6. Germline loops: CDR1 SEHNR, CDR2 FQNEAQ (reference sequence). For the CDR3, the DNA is TGTGCCAGCAGCCGAGGGGACAGCTATCAGCCCCAGCATTTT. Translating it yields CASSRGDSYQPQHF.

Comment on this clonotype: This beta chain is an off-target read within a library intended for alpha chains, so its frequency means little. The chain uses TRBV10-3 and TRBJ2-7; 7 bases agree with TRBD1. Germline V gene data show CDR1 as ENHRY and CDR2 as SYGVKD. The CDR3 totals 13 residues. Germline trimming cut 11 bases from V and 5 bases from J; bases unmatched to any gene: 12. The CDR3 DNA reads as TGTGCCGTCCGCGCCGGACAGGAGGACGAGCAGTACTTC. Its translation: CAVRAGQEDEQYF.

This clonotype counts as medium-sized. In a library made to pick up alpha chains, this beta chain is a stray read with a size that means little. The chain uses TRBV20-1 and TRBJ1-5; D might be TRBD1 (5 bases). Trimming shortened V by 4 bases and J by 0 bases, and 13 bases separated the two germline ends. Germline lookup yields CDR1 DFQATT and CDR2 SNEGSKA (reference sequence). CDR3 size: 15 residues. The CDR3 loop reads CSAKTDLYSNQPQHF. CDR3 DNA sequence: TGCAGTGCTAAGACAGACCTATATAGCAATCAGCCCCAGCATTTT.

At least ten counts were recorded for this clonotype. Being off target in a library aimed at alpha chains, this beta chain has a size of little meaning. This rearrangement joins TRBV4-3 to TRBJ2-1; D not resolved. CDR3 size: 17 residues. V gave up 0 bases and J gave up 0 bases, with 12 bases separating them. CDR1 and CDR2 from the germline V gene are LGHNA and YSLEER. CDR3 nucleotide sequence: TGCGCCAGCAGCCAAGATTTGGGTCCTTTCTCCTACAATGAGCAGTTCTTC. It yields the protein CASSQDLGPFSYNEQFF.

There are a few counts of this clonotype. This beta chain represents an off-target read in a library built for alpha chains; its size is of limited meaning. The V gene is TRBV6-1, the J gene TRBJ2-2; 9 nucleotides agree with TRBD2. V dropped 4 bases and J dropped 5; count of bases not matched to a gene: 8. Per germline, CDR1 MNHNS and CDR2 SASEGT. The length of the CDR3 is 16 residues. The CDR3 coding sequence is TGTGCCAGCAGTGGAAGGACTAGCGCCCGGACCGGGGAGCTGTTTTTT. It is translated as CASSGRTSARTGELFF.

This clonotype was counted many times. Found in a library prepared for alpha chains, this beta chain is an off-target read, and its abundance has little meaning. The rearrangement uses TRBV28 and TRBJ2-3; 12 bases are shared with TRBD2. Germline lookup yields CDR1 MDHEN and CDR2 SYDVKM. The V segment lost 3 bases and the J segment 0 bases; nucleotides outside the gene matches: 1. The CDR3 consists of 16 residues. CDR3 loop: CASSFGTSGSTDTQYF. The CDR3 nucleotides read TGTGCCAGCAGTTTCGGGACTAGCGGGAGCACAGATACGCAGTATTTT.